The clone carrying this TCR beta chain was detected many times. From RNA transcripts, TCR beta CDR3 regions were amplified. Primed by the HTBI set, a first-round RT-PCR was run on the TCR CDR3. TCRdb called the multiplex PCR reads again in MiXCR, with one record for every CDR3 protein. The sample has 340,000 or so distinct CDR3 sequences; over 20% are singletons. The data were obtained in a study of T cells in Graves' hyperthyroidism and ophthalmopathy. The CDR3 contains 18 residues. Looked up from germline, CDR1 is SGHRS and CDR2 is YFSETQ. J lost 0 bases, V lost 0 bases, and 8 bases had no gene match.

This chain connects TRBV5-1 to TRBJ2-7; 11 bases fit TRBD1. The clonotype originates from a woman in her fifties or sixties with Graves' hyperthyroidism. The sample consisted of blood. The CDR3 region has the DNA TGCGCCAGCAGCTTGGCTGAATTGGGACAGGGGGGCTCCTACGAGCAGTACTTC. As protein: CASSLAELGQGGSYEQYF.